The next 9 T cell receptor beta chains were all read from a single sample in a study of cytomegalovirus exposure and HLA in healthy donors (dated by TCRdb to about 2017). The receptor library was made with the immunoSEQ multiplex PCR assay. A mixture of 60 forward primers for TCR Vbeta segments and 13 reverse primers for TCR Jbeta segments was used in the multiplex PCR. The source is immuneACCESS, and TCRdb retained only in-frame sequences with V and J called. Part of the clones is not carried over; for the studies checked, unresolved V genes explain less than half of this, and the remainder is unexplained. This sample lists about 180,000 clones; more than 75% were detected once. Less than 2.5% of the sample lies in the top ten. The sample was PBMCs. All receptors derive from a woman in her thirties in good health and CMV-seropositive.

The V and J genes are TRBV28 and TRBJ1-2, with D perhaps TRBD1 (5 bases). From germline, CDR1 is MDHEN and CDR2 SYDVKM. Deletions cut 2 bases from V and 8 bases from J, with 12 bases between. The length of the CDR3 is 13 residues. The CDR3 reads CASSLGHALGYTF. CDR3 sequence (DNA): TGTGCCAGCAGTTTAGGACACGCGCTAGGCTACACCTTC.

This clone was detected a few times. The gene calls are TRBV11-2 and TRBJ2-1; D is perhaps TRBD2 (6 bases). The CDR3 extends over 15 amino acids. Trimming removed 6 bases from V and 5 bases from J, with 17 bases in between. Germline lookup yields CDR1 SGHAT and CDR2 FQNNGV. CDR3 residues: CASRPIRDFNNEQFF. The CDR3 DNA follows: TGTGCCAGCAGGCCCATCCGGGACTTTAACAATGAGCAGTTCTTC.

The chain uses TRBV7-2 and TRBJ2-2; D is unclear. The CDR3 has 16 residues. Germline-derived CDR1 and CDR2 are SGHTA and FQGNSA. The V end lost 3 bases, the J end lost 0 bases, and 11 bases lay between the germline ends. The CDR3: CASSLVRLANTGELFF. The CDR3 DNA reads as TGTGCCAGCAGCTTGGTTCGACTCGCGAACACCGGGGAGCTGTTTTTT. The entire variable domain, with the rest obtained from reference TRBV7-2 and TRBJ2-2, is as follows: GAGVSQSPSNKVTEKGKDVELRCDPISGHTALYWYRQSLGQGLEFLIYFQGNSAPDKSGLPSDRFSAERTGGSVSTLTIQRTQQEDSAVYLCASSLVRLANTGELFFGEGSRLTVL.

In its sample, this clone was seen a few times. This sequence joins TRBV6-1 and TRBJ1-5, with 7 bases fitting TRBD1. V shed 6 bases, J shed 3 bases, and the junction held 5 bases outside the gene matches. Germline values: CDR1 MNHNS, CDR2 SASEGT. The CDR3 runs to 14 residues. CDR3 loop: CASRGQTTNQPQHF. CDR3 sequence (DNA): TGTGCCAGCAGGGGACAGACTACCAATCAGCCCCAGCATTTT.

V and J are TRBV18 and TRBJ1-1; 8 bases map to TRBD1. The trim removed 0 bases at V and 8 bases at J, leaving 5 bases unmatched. The germline V gene has CDR1 KGHSH and CDR2 LQKENI. This CDR3 contains 14 residues. The CDR3 nucleotides are TGTGCCAGCTCACCACCGGACAGGGCCGAGGAAGCTTTCTTT. Translation: CASSPPDRAEEAFF.

This clone was seen a few times. The chain links TRBV19 to TRBJ2-5; the match to TRBD2 covers 11 bases. Trimming at V came to 9 bases and at J to 5 bases, leaving 29 bases not matched to a gene. Germline CDR1 and CDR2: LNHDA and SQIVND (reference sequence). The CDR3 extends over 21 amino acids. The CDR3 DNA reads TGTGCCAGCTCTCGACTAGCGGGGATGGGTCGAGGGTCCCTCCGACGGGAGACCCAGTACTTC. This gives the protein CASSRLAGMGRGSLRRETQYF.

V is TRBV4-3 and J is TRBJ1-1, with a tentative D call TRBD1 (6 bases). V lost 0 bases and J lost 3, with 14 bases in between. The CDR3 extends over 16 amino acids. Germline loops: CDR1 LGHNA, CDR2 YSLEER. CDR3 in amino acids: CASSQDSTRGDTEAFF. The CDR3 bases are TGCGCCAGCAGCCAAGATTCAACCAGGGGAGACACTGAAGCTTTCTTT.

This clone was recorded a few times. This chain uses TRBV28 with TRBJ1-3, with 7 bases fitting TRBD1. The germline CDR1 and CDR2 sequences are MDHEN and SYDVKM. CDR3 length equals 16 residues. V shed 0 bases, J shed 0 bases, and the junction held 2 bases outside the gene matches. The CDR3 loop is CASSLWTGSSGNTIYF. CDR3 DNA: TGTGCCAGCAGTTTATGGACAGGGAGCTCTGGAAACACCATATATTTT.

This chain joins TRBV2 and TRBJ2-3, with 9 bases aligning to TRBD2. V shed 10 bases, J shed 0 bases, and the junction held 11 bases outside the gene matches. The germline gives CDR1 SNHLY, CDR2 FYNNEI. This CDR3 comprises 16 residues. In DNA form, the CDR3 reads TGTGCCACCCGGAAAGGCACTAGCGGGAGCACAGATACGCAGTATTTT. This gives the protein CATRKGTSGSTDTQYF.